These 15 T cell receptor beta chains share one sample of origin, sequenced in a study of PD-L1 blockade in urothelial cancer. Time point given: pretreatment peripheral blood. The method was immunoSEQ multiplex PCR; TCRdb's version includes in-frame clones alone and lacks a portion of them. The sample carries 45,000 to 70,000 clones, approximately 83% recorded once. The sample was PBMCs, taken around atezolizumab (anti-PD-L1) treatment. These receptors were obtained from a man between 65 and 85 years old with urothelial cancer.

V and J are TRBV11-1 and TRBJ2-3; D remains ambiguous. The ends were cut back, 4 bases at V and 3 bases at J, with 11 bases in the middle. Germline loops: CDR1 SGHAT, CDR2 FQDESV (reference sequence). The CDR3 is made up of 14 amino acids. The CDR3 reads CASSSGRPTDTQYF. The DNA for the CDR3 is TGTGCCAGCAGCTCAGGCAGGCCGACAGATACGCAGTATTTT.

The chain recombines TRBV30 with TRBJ2-1; 8 bases line up with TRBD1. Trimming removed 5 bases from V and 12 bases from J; junction bases left unmatched: 15. In germline, CDR1 is GTSNPN, CDR2 SVGIG (reference sequence). CDR3 size: 14 residues. CDR3 coding DNA: TGTGCCTGGGGTGACAGGGGAACCTACAATAGGCAGTTCTTC. Its translation is CAWGDRGTYNRQFF.

The V and J genes are TRBV11-2 and TRBJ1-5; no clear D gene. Germline V lookup: CDR1 SGHAT, CDR2 FQNNGV. The CDR3 contains 13 residues. Trimming took 5 bases from V and 0 from J, leaving 5 bases between them. The CDR3 nucleotides read TGTGCCAGCAGCCTTAATAGCAATCAGCCCCAGCATTTT. Its translation: CASSLNSNQPQHF.

V is TRBV7-8 and J is TRBJ2-7, with TRBD2 identical over 7 bases. J gave up 4 bases and V 2 bases, and 5 bases lay outside the gene matches. Germline lookup yields CDR1 SGHVS and CDR2 FQNEAQ. The CDR3 consists of 14 residues. CDR3 sequence: CASSLSGAGYEQYF. CDR3 DNA: TGTGCCAGCAGCTTAAGCGGGGCCGGGTACGAGCAGTACTTC.

The rearrangement links TRBV10-3 to TRBJ2-3; TRBD1 agrees at 7 bases. The V gene's germline CDR1 is ENHRY and CDR2 SYGVKD. V dropped 10 bases and J dropped 2; count of bases not matched to a gene: 12. This CDR3 region has 15 residues. This chain's CDR3 is CATQREGGLTDTQYF. The DNA of the CDR3 is TGTGCCACCCAAAGGGAAGGGGGCCTCACAGATACGCAGTATTTT.

The rearrangement joins TRBV6-1 to TRBJ2-7; 8 bases line up with TRBD1. CDR1 is MNHNS and CDR2 is SASEGT in the germline V gene. The V gene end was trimmed by 4 bases and the J gene end by 0 bases; junction bases not matched to a gene: 5. CDR3 length equals 15 residues. The CDR3 DNA sequence: TGTGCCAGCAGTGCGGAGACAGGGGCCTCCTACGAGCAGTACTTC. This encodes CASSAETGASYEQYF.

The V call is TRBV5-6, the J call TRBJ1-4; D is uncertain. This CDR3 has 14 residues. Germline V gives CDR1 SGHDT, CDR2 YYEEEE. Trimming stripped 0 bases from V and 7 bases from J, with 10 bases between. CDR3: CASSLVAVPEKLFF. The DNA of the CDR3 is TGTGCCAGCAGCTTGGTGGCAGTGCCTGAAAAACTGTTTTTT.

V usage is TRBV5-1 and J usage is TRBJ2-1; 12 bases line up with TRBD2. The CDR3 runs 15 residues. Germline CDR1 SGHRS, CDR2 YFSETQ. J was trimmed by 9 bases and V by 4 bases; bases with no gene match: 8. The CDR3 DNA reads as TGCGCCAGCAGCATATCTAGCGGGAGGGGGGGTGAGCAGTTCTTC. Translation: CASSISSGRGGEQFF.

V and J are TRBV6-5 and TRBJ2-5, with TRBD1 matching 8 bases. Germline trimming cut 6 bases from V and 5 bases from J; bases unmatched to any gene: 11. The CDR3 is 15 residues long. The V gene's germline CDR1 is MNHEY and CDR2 SVGAGI. CDR3 sequence: CASSSPVTGAETQYF. The CDR3, as DNA: TGTGCCAGCAGCTCCCCGGTGACAGGGGCGGAGACCCAGTACTTC.

The CDR3 DNA sequence: TGTGCCATCAGTGAGTGGCCAGGGGGGAATCAGCCCCAGCATTTT. It encodes CAISEWPGGNQPQHF. This chain uses TRBV10-3 with TRBJ1-5; TRBD1 matches at 7 bases. V was clipped by 1 base and J by 4 bases; unmatched bases: 4. This CDR3 spans 15 amino acids. Germline CDR1 reads ENHRY; CDR2 reads SYGVKD.

The chain links TRBV2 to TRBJ2-7; D not certain. The ends were cut back, 2 bases at V and 2 bases at J, with 13 bases in the middle. CDR3 size: 15 residues. CDR1 SNHLY and CDR2 FYNNEI come from the germline V gene. CDR3 amino acids: CASSEPPAGTYEQYF. Written as DNA, the CDR3 is TGTGCCAGCAGTGAACCTCCCGCAGGTACCTACGAGCAGTACTTC.

This rearrangement joins TRBV21-1 to TRBJ1-1; TRBD1 reflects the table's D call only, with no check against the DNA. TRBV21-1 is deemed a pseudogene. The CDR3 is 17 amino acids. CDR3 in amino acids: CASSKDGGAIRNTEAFF. CDR3 nucleotides: TGTGCCAGCAGCAAAGATGGGGGCGCAATCAGGAACACTGAAGCTTTCTTT.

The chain employs TRBV19 and TRBJ2-7; 10 positions match TRBD2. This CDR3 is 14 amino acids long. From germline, CDR1 is LNHDA and CDR2 SQIVND (reference sequence). V gave up 8 bases and J gave up 4 bases; unmatched junction bases: 8. CDR3 protein: CASSTSGTIYEQYF. For the CDR3, the DNA is TGTGCCAGTTCAACTAGCGGGACAATATACGAGCAGTACTTC.

The chain joins TRBV28 to TRBJ2-7, with D possibly matching TRBD1 (6 bases). The CDR3 is made up of 15 amino acids. With 3 bases removed from V and 1 base from J, the gap between germline ends came to 13 bases. From germline, CDR1 is MDHEN and CDR2 SYDVKM. This CDR3 reads CASSFNGRGSYEQYF. Written as DNA, the CDR3 is TGTGCCAGCAGTTTCAACGGAAGGGGGTCCTACGAGCAGTACTTC.

The chain carries TRBV9 and TRBJ2-7, with TRBD1 matching 9 bases. The CDR3 has 14 residues. Trimming cost V 9 bases and J 2 bases; bases outside gene matches: 9. Per the germline V gene, CDR1 is SGDLS and CDR2 is YYNGEE. The CDR3 loop reads CANGGTGPTYEQYF. Here the CDR3 DNA reads TGTGCCAACGGGGGGACAGGGCCAACCTACGAGCAGTACTTC.